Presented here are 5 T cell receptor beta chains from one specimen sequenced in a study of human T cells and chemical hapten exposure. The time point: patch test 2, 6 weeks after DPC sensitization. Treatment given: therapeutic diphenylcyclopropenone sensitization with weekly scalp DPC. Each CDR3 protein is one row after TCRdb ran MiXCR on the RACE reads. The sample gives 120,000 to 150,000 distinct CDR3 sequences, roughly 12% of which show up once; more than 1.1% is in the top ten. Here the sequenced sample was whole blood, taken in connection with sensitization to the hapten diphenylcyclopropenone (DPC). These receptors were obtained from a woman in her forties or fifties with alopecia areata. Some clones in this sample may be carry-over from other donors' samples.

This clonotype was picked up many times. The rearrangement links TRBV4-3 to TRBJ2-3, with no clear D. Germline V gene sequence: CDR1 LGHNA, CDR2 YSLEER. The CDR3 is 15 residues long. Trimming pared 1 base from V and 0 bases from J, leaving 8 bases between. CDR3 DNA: TGCGCCAGCAGCCAAGCGGGTTCTAGCACAGATACGCAGTATTTT. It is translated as CASSQAGSSTDTQYF.

CDR3 DNA sequence: TGTGCCACCAGCAGAGATGGGGGGTTTTCCTACGAGCAGTACTTC. It yields the protein CATSRDGGFSYEQYF. The chain recombines TRBV15 with TRBJ2-7; TRBD2 might be the D (6 bases). V shed 0 bases and J shed 1 base, with 10 bases lying between them. This CDR3 is built from 15 residues. Germline CDR1 reads LNHNV; CDR2 reads YYDKDF (reference sequence).

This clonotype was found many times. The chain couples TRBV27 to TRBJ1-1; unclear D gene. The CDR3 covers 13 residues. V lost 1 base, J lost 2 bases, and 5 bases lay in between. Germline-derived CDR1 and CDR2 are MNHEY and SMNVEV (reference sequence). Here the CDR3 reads CASSLFENTEAFF. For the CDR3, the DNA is TGTGCCAGCAGTTTATTTGAAAACACTGAAGCTTTCTTT.

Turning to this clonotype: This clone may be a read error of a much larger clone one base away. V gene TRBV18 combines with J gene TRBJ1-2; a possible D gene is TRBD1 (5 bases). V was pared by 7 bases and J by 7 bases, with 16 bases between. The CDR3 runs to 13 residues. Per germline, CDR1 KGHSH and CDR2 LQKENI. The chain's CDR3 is CASLGPLLGGYTF. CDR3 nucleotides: TGTGCCAGCTTGGGACCGCTGTTGGGTGGCTACACCTTC.

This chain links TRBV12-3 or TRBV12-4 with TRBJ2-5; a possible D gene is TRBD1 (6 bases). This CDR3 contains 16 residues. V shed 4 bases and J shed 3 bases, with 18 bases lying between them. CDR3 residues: CASSSHYGRTEETQYF. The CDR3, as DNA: TGTGCCAGCAGTTCCCATTATGGACGGACAGAAGAGACCCAGTACTTC.